The T cell receptor (beta chain) described here comes from a study of cytotoxic CD8 clonotypes in ibrutinib-treated CLL. Study as a whole: After a median of 68 months, roughly 14 patients stayed remitted and approximately twelve progressed; responses had been partial in around 25 and complete in 2. Averaging across samples gave about 230,000 productive templates and roughly 100,000 productive rearrangements. Study-level findings and limits: Patients had baseline clonality above age-matched healthy donors, and this clonality moved with circulating CD8+ T-cell counts.

Assay: immunoSEQ multiplex PCR; the TCRdb copy retains only in-frame clones and omits some. The data hold 150,000 to 250,000 clones, with over 55% observed a single time. Looked up from germline, CDR1 is MNHEY and CDR2 is SMNVEV (reference sequence). The V end lost 4 bases, the J end lost 0 bases, and 4 bases lay between the germline ends. CDR3 length: 13 residues. Cryopreserved PBMCs provided around 1.9 micrograms of genomic DNA for the TCR beta libraries. In the case of this clone: Its antigen is still unknown.

J is TRBJ1-5 and V is TRBV27; D not resolved. This receptor was identified in a human donor with chronic lymphocytic leukemia. The sample was PBMCs, taken after 24 months of ibrutinib treatment. CDR3 amino acids: CASSSDSNQPQHF. The CDR3, as DNA: TGTGCCAGCAGTTCCGATAGCAATCAGCCCCAGCATTTT.